The 21 T cell receptor beta chains in this list originate from one sample, sequenced in a study of blood T cells in healthy people across ages. Primed by a sample-barcoded 5' primer and a J-beta primer mix, a second PCR proceeded for about 6 to 12 cycles. TCRdb reprocessed the 5' RACE reads via MiXCR and lists one record per CDR3 protein. This sample carries 800,000 to 950,000 distinct CDR3 sequences, approximately 49% of them seen once, and the ten largest clones take roughly 13%. Material: blood. These receptors were obtained from a man aged 30 to 39 in good health.

This clonotype has a single count. The V gene is TRBV2, the J gene TRBJ2-1, with D possibly being TRBD2 (7 bases). Between the trimmed V and J ends, which lost 6 bases and 14 bases, there was a span of 23 bases. CDR1 SNHLY and CDR2 FYNNEI come from the germline V gene. The CDR3 length is 14 residues. The chain's CDR3 is CASRQGTSSGLEFF. The CDR3 region has the DNA TGTGCCAGCAGACAGGGTACTTCTAGCGGATTGGAGTTCTTC.

This chain uses TRBV4-3 with TRBJ1-6, with D perhaps matching TRBD1 (5 bases). The CDR3 runs 16 residues. Trimming cost V 0 bases and J 10 bases, with 16 bases left between them. CDR1 LGHNA and CDR2 YSLEER come from the germline V gene. In DNA form, the CDR3 reads TGCGCCAGCAGCCAAGATGAACAGGTTCAGTCCTCACCCCTCCACTTT. Translated: CASSQDEQVQSSPLHF.

The chain couples TRBV29-1 to TRBJ1-2; TRBD1 aligns across 9 bases. V shed 2 bases and J 3 bases; nucleotides not matched to a gene: 4. The CDR3 contains 14 residues. In germline, CDR1 is SQVTM, CDR2 ANQGSEA. In nucleotides, the CDR3 is TGCAGCGTTGAATCCCGGACAGGGGACTATGGCTACACCTTC. It specifies CSVESRTGDYGYTF.

J is TRBJ2-7 and V is TRBV4-1, with D tentatively TRBD1 or TRBD2 (5 bases each). V was cut by 0 bases and J by 6 bases, with 15 bases left in between. Per the germline V gene, CDR1 is MGHRA and CDR2 is YSYEKL. The length of the CDR3 is 15 residues. CDR3 bases: TGCGCCAGCAGCCAAGAAGAGGGGCTAGTGGGCGAGCAGTACTTC. This sequence encodes CASSQEEGLVGEQYF.

The V gene is TRBV20-1, the J gene TRBJ2-3; D uncertain. V was trimmed by 5 bases and J by 0 bases, leaving 12 bases between them. Per germline, CDR1 DFQATT and CDR2 SNEGSKA (reference sequence). The CDR3 is made up of 14 amino acids. The CDR3, as DNA: TGCAGTGCTTTCCCGGGTTCTAGCACAGATACGCAGTATTTT. The encoded protein is CSAFPGSSTDTQYF.

Notes on this clonotype: A junction boundary mismatches the germline segment, possibly from a read error. The chain joins TRBV9 to TRBJ2-7, with TRBD1 matching 7 bases. The CDR3 is made up of 16 amino acids. Germline V gene data show CDR1 as SGDLS and CDR2 as YYNGEE. This chain's CDR3 is CVSSVGGRASSYEQYF. The CDR3 coding sequence is TGTGTCAGCAGCGTAGGGGGCAGGGCCAGCTCCTACGAGCAGTACTTC. Together with reference TRBV9 and TRBJ2-7, the CDR3 gives the full variable domain: DSGVTQTPKHLITATGQRVTLRCSPRSGDLSVYWYQQSLDQGLQFLIQYYNGEERAKGNILERFSAQQFPDLHSELNLSSLELGDSALYFCVSSVGGRASSYEQYFGPGTRLTVT.

This clonotype was detected only a few times. One base away lies a much larger clone, so this may be a sequencing read error. V is TRBV9 and J is TRBJ2-3; 8 bases agree with TRBD2. This CDR3 region has 15 residues. V lost 3 bases, J lost 6 bases, and 9 bases stayed unmatched. CDR1 and CDR2 (germline): SGDLS, YYNGEE. The CDR3 spells CASSAVSGGMDTQYF. Here the CDR3 DNA reads TGTGCCAGCAGCGCAGTAAGCGGGGGTATGGATACGCAGTATTTT.

J is TRBJ2-5 and V is TRBV27; 9 bases are shared with TRBD1. From germline, CDR1 is MNHEY and CDR2 SMNVEV (reference sequence). The ends lost 5 bases at V and 4 bases at J; junction bases unmatched: 8. This CDR3 is built from 15 residues. The CDR3 DNA follows: TGTGCCAGCAGTCCCTATAGACAGGGGGGAGAGACCCAGTACTTC. It is translated as CASSPYRQGGETQYF.

This clonotype was picked up a small number of times. The chain combines TRBV9 with TRBJ1-6; 7 nucleotides match TRBD1. CDR1 is SGDLS, CDR2 YYNGEE, per germline. V shed 4 bases, J shed 2 bases, and the junction held 6 bases outside the gene matches. There are 16 residues in the CDR3. CDR3 in DNA: TGTGCCAGCAGCTCACCGCAGGGGGCCTATAATTCACCCCTCCACTTT. This codes for CASSSPQGAYNSPLHF.

This chain uses TRBV7-3 with TRBJ2-3; D is possibly TRBD1 or TRBD2 (5 bases each). Germline values: CDR1 SGHTA, CDR2 FQGTGA. V was pared by 0 bases and J by 5 bases, with 9 bases between. The CDR3 consists of 14 residues. The CDR3, as DNA: TGTGCCAGCAGCTTAACCGGGACGGAAGATACGCAGTATTTT. This codes for CASSLTGTEDTQYF.

This clonotype occurred a few times. A junction boundary mismatches the germline segment, possibly from a read error. The chain employs TRBV7-9 and TRBJ2-1; D is uncertain. The CDR3 length is 14 residues. Germline CDR1 and CDR2: SEHNR and FQNEAQ (reference sequence). The CDR3 protein is CASSSSASYNEQFF. The CDR3 region has the DNA TGCGCCAGCAGCTCCTCCGCTTCCTACAATGAGCAGTTCTTC.

This clonotype was observed a handful of times. This chain joins TRBV29-1 and TRBJ2-6; tentatively, D is TRBD1 (5 bases). Germline V lookup: CDR1 SQVTM, CDR2 ANQGSEA. The V end lost 1 base, the J end lost 4 bases, and 26 bases lay between the germline ends. The CDR3 runs to 20 residues. The CDR3 is CSVEGARAGSETFGANVLTF. The CDR3, as DNA: TGCAGCGTTGAAGGGGCTCGGGCAGGGTCTGAAACCTTCGGGGCCAACGTCCTGACTTTC.

The sample holds a few counts of this clonotype. The V call is TRBV7-2, the J call TRBJ1-2, with D tentatively TRBD1 (5 bases). V shed 3 bases and J shed 2 bases, with 13 bases lying between them. Germline V CDR1 and CDR2: SGHTA, FQGNSA. This CDR3 is built from 15 residues. CDR3 in DNA: TGTGCCAGCAGCTTCCAAAACCAGGGAAACTATGGCTACACCTTC. Translation gives CASSFQNQGNYGYTF.

This clonotype was counted between two and nine times. The chain couples TRBV9 to TRBJ1-5; the D gene is possibly TRBD1 (5 bases). CDR1 and CDR2 (germline): SGDLS, YYNGEE. V lost 4 bases to trimming and J lost 2 bases, with 13 bases between them. The CDR3 loop spans 15 amino acids. The CDR3 DNA follows: TGTGCCAGCAGCCCAACAGGTGGGGGCAATCAGCCCCAGCATTTT. It specifies CASSPTGGGNQPQHF.

This clonotype came up many times. The chain carries TRBV29-1 and TRBJ2-7; D could derive from TRBD1 or TRBD2 (6 bases each). V was trimmed by 2 bases and J by 2 bases, leaving 10 bases between them. The CDR3 contains 13 residues. Germline CDR1 is SQVTM and CDR2 is ANQGSEA. The chain's CDR3 is CSVELGGPYEQYF. The DNA for the CDR3 is TGCAGCGTTGAATTGGGGGGCCCCTACGAGCAGTACTTC.

The chain combines TRBV11-2 with TRBJ2-1, with unresolved D. V was clipped by 1 base and J by 8 bases, with 6 bases between them. The CDR3 has 12 residues. Germline V gives CDR1 SGHAT, CDR2 FQNNGV. The CDR3 region has the DNA TGTGCCAGCAGCTTAGTACCTGATGAGCAGTTCTTC. Translated, it gives CASSLVPDEQFF.

The table lists this clonotype with a few counts. This chain connects TRBV5-5 to TRBJ1-5, with a weak D call TRBD1 (5 bases). The CDR3 totals 15 residues. The V end was cut by 8 bases, the J end by 2 bases, with 17 bases between. From germline, CDR1 is SGHKS and CDR2 YYEKEE (reference sequence). The CDR3 coding sequence is TGTGCCAGTGGAAACGGACACCAGCGCAATCAGCCCCAGCATTTT. Translation: CASGNGHQRNQPQHF.

CDR3 protein: CASSPSHARSNQPQHF. DNA for the CDR3: TGTGCCAGCAGCCCTAGCCACGCTAGAAGCAATCAGCCCCAGCATTTT. This chain connects TRBV7-2 to TRBJ1-5; D is undetermined. Germline V gene lookup returns CDR1 SGHTA and CDR2 FQGNSA. The CDR3 extends over 16 amino acids. Trimming pared 5 bases from V and 1 base from J, leaving 15 bases between.

This clonotype turned up a few times. V usage is TRBV2 and J usage is TRBJ2-1; a possible D gene is TRBD1 (6 bases). The CDR3 contains 14 residues. Germline V CDR1 and CDR2: SNHLY, FYNNEI. V dropped 1 base and J dropped 8 bases, with 12 bases sitting between them. The CDR3 sequence is CASSEGGRGHEQFF. CDR3 bases: TGTGCCAGCAGTGAAGGGGGCAGGGGCCATGAGCAGTTCTTC.

In its sample, this clonotype was seen a few times. J is TRBJ2-5 and V is TRBV10-3; 7 bases agree with TRBD2. Trimming took 0 bases from V and 2 from J; bases not matched to a gene: 12. Germline CDR1 is ENHRY and CDR2 is SYGVKD. The CDR3 is 18 residues long. The CDR3 nucleotides read TGTGCCATCAGTGAGTCGTTGGGAGGGTCCCCTGCGCAAGAGACCCAGTACTTC. Residues: CAISESLGGSPAQETQYF.

The V call is TRBV14, the J call TRBJ1-5; no firm D call. V lost 4 bases and J 1 base, leaving 26 bases between the germline ends. In germline, CDR1 is SGHDN, CDR2 FVKESK. This CDR3 is 20 amino acids long. CDR3 amino acids: CASSRIGTDAPEGSNQPQHF. CDR3 bases: TGTGCCAGCAGCCGGATCGGCACAGACGCCCCGGAAGGGAGCAATCAGCCCCAGCATTTT.